The 6 T cell receptor beta chains listed next were all sequenced from one sample in a study of blood T cell repertoires in COVID-19. This table comes from immunoSEQ multiplex PCR, and its TCRdb copy is limited to in-frame clones, with some not included. The sample lists 200,000 to 250,000 clones, around nine tenths occurring once. Sequencing was performed on peripheral blood. The source is a woman aged 60-70 years with acute or convalescent COVID-19.

V usage is TRBV9 and J usage is TRBJ1-6; 10 nucleotides line up with TRBD1. Germline trimming cut 4 bases from V and 5 bases from J; bases unmatched to any gene: 9. The CDR3 sequence is 17 residues long. Germline V CDR1 and CDR2: SGDLS, YYNGEE. CDR3 nucleotide sequence: TGTGCCAGCAGCCCCCGGACAGGGGGGCCCAATAATTCACCCCTCCACTTT. Translated, it gives CASSPRTGGPNNSPLHF.

The CDR3 is CASSQDGGGNEKLFF. The CDR3 DNA sequence: TGCGCCAGCAGCCAAGATGGAGGGGGCAATGAAAAACTGTTTTTT. V is TRBV4-1 and J is TRBJ1-4, with 7 positions matching TRBD1. V was clipped by 0 bases and J by 5 bases; unmatched bases: 3. Per germline, CDR1 MGHRA and CDR2 YSYEKL. CDR3 length equals 15 residues.

This rearrangement joins TRBV19 to TRBJ1-5; tentative D call: TRBD1 (5 bases). The CDR3 is 14 residues long. Trimming pared 5 bases from V and 6 bases from J, leaving 14 bases between. Per the germline V gene, CDR1 is LNHDA and CDR2 is SQIVND (reference sequence). The CDR3 spells CASSPQGLGQPQHF. The CDR3 DNA reads TGTGCCAGTAGTCCCCAGGGTCTCGGTCAGCCCCAGCATTTT.

This clone was seen a few times. The CDR3 coding sequence is TGTGCCAGCACCTTTTCTAATCATGAGCAGTTCTTC. This codes for CASTFSNHEQFF. This chain connects TRBV28 to TRBJ2-1, with D unclear. V lost 7 bases and J lost 8, with 12 bases in between. CDR3 size: 12 residues. From germline, CDR1 is MDHEN and CDR2 SYDVKM.

This clone has only one observation. This chain joins TRBV7-2 and TRBJ2-1; TRBD2 is a possible D gene (6 bases). The CDR3 covers 14 residues. CDR1 and CDR2 from the germline V gene are SGHTA and FQGNSA. The germline V and J ends were trimmed by 1 base and 9 bases, with 13 bases remaining between them. The CDR3 region has the DNA TGTGCCAGCAGCTTAGGGGGGTGGGGAGGTGAGCAGTTCTTC. Translating gives CASSLGGWGGEQFF.

The genes are TRBV7-2 and TRBJ2-2; 12 bases fit TRBD2. V was pared by 5 bases and J by 10 bases, with 5 bases of the junction left unmatched. The germline V gene encodes CDR1 SGHTA and CDR2 FQGNSA. The CDR3 is 14 amino acids. The CDR3 coding sequence is TGTGCCAGCAGCCCGGGACTAGCGGGCGAGGAGCTGTTTTTT. This sequence encodes CASSPGLAGEELFF.